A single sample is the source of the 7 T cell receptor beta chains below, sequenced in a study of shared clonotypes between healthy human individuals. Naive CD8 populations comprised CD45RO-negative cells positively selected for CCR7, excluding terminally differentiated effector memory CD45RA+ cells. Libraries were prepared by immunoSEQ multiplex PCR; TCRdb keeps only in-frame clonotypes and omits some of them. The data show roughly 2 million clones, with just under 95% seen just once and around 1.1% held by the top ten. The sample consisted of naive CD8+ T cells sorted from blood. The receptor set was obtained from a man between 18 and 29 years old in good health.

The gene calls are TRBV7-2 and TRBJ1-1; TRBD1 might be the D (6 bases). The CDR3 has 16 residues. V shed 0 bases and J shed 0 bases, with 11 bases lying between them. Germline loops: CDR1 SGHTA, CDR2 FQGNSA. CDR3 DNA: TGTGCCAGCAGCTTAGCCCCGACAGGAGTGAACACTGAAGCTTTCTTT. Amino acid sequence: CASSLAPTGVNTEAFF.

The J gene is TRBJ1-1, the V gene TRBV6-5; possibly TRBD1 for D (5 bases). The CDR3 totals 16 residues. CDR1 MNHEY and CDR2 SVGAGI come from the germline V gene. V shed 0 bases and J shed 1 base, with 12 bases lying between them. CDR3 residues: CASSYSTGWENTEAFF. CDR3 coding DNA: TGTGCCAGCAGTTACTCCACAGGTTGGGAGAACACTGAAGCTTTCTTT.

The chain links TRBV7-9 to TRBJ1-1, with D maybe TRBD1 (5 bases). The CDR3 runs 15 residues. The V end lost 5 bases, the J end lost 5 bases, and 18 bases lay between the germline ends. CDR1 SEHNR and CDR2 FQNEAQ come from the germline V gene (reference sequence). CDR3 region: CASSPGQGVRTEAFF. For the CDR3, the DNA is TGTGCCAGCAGCCCAGGACAAGGGGTACGAACTGAAGCTTTCTTT.

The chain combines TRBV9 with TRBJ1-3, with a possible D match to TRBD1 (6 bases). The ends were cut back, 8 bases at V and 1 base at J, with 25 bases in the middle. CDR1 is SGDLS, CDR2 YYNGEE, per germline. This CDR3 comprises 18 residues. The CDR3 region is CASNQGLGEGISGNTIYF. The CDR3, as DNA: TGTGCCAGTAACCAGGGGTTAGGGGAAGGAATATCTGGAAACACCATATATTTT.

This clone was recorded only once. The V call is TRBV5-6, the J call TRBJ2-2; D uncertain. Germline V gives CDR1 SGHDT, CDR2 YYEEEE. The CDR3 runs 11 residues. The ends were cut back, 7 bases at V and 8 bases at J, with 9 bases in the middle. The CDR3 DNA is TGTGCCAGCTCGGTGGAGGGGGAGCTGTTTTTT. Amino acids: CASSVEGELFF.

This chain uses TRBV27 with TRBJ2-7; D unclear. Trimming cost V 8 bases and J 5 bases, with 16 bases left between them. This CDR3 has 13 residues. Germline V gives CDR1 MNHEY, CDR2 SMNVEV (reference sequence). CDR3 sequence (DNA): TGTGCCAGCCATGTTCGACCAGTCAACGAGCAGTACTTC. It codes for CASHVRPVNEQYF.

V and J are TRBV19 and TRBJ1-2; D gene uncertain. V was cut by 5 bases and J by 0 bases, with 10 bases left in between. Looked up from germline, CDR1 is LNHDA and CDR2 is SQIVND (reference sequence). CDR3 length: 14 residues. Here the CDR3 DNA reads TGTGCCAGTAGTCCCGCCGGGACTAACTATGGCTACACCTTC. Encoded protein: CASSPAGTNYGYTF.